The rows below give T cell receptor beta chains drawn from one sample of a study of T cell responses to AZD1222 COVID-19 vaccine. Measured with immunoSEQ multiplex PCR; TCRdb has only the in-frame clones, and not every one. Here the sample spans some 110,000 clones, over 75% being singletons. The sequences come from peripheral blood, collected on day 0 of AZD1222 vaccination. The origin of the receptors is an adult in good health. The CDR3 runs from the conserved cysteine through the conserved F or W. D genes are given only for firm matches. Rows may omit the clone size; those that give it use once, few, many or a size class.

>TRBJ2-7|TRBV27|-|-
CASRRDLGYYEQYF
TGTGCCAGCAGGCGCGACCTCGGGTACTACGAGCAGTACTTC
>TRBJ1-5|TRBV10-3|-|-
CAISGQQGIGQPQHF
TGTGCCATCAGTGGACAGCAGGGGATAGGGCAGCCCCAGCATTTT
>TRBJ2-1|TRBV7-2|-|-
CASSLGIYIPRSYNEQFF
TGTGCCAGCAGCTTAGGAATTTATATACCTCGCTCCTACAATGAGCAGTTCTTC
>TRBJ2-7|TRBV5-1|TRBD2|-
CASSKGLAGGDSYEQYF
TGCGCCAGCAGCAAGGGACTAGCGGGAGGGGATTCCTACGAGCAGTACTTC
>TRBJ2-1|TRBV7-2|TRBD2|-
CASRPTSGAYNEQFF
TGTGCCAGCAGACCTACTAGCGGAGCCTACAATGAGCAGTTCTTC
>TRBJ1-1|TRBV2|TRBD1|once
CASRGTQGVNTEAFF
TGTGCCAGCAGGGGAACTCAGGGGGTTAACACTGAAGCTTTCTTT
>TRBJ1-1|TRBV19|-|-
CASSIQGGINTEAFF
TGTGCCAGTAGTATACAAGGGGGAATCAACACTGAAGCTTTCTTT
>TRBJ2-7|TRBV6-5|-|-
CASRTPRDRAYEQYF
TGTGCCAGCAGGACCCCCCGAGACAGAGCCTACGAGCAGTACTTC
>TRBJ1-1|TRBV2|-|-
CASSLDNTGGTEAFF
TGTGCCAGCAGTCTAGACAATACAGGTGGCACTGAAGCTTTCTTT
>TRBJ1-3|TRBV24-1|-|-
CATKSAGNTIYF
TGTGCCACCAAATCGGCAGGAAACACCATATATTTT
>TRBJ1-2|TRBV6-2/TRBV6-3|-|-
CASSYSRTLASYGYTF
TGTGCCAGCAGTTATTCCCGGACATTAGCCTCCTATGGCTACACCTTC
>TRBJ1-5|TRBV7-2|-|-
CASSPGQNQPQHF
TGTGCCAGCAGCCCAGGACAGAATCAGCCCCAGCATTTT
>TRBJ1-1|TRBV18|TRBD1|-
CASSRTGDGNTEAFF
TGTGCCAGCTCGCGCACAGGGGATGGGAACACTGAAGCTTTCTTT
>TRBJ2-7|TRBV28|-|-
CASSVTGTAADEQYF
TGTGCCAGCAGCGTGACCGGGACGGCGGCTGACGAGCAGTACTTC
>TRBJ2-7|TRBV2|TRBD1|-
CASLGQRYEQYF
TGTGCCAGCTTGGGACAGCGCTACGAGCAGTACTTC